This T cell receptor beta chain comes out of a study of cytomegalovirus exposure and HLA in healthy donors. The study ran its PCR with 60 Vbeta and 13 Jbeta primers. The method was immunoSEQ multiplex PCR; TCRdb's version includes in-frame clones alone and lacks a portion of them. This sample carries roughly 180,000 clones, roughly 82% of them seen once, and the ten largest clones take 1.5% to 1.7%. The ends were cut back, 3 bases at V and 6 bases at J, with 15 bases in the middle. Germline-derived CDR1 and CDR2 are SGHTA and FQGNSA. This CDR3 region has 14 residues. This receptor was taken from a man in his forties in good health and CMV-seronegative. The chain is built from TRBV7-2 and TRBJ2-7, with D possibly TRBD2 on 5 matching bases. Sequencing was done on a sample of PBMCs. The CDR3 region has the DNA TGTGCCAGCAGCTTTCACCGGGATGCGGGCGAGCAGTACTTC. Encoded protein: CASSFHRDAGEQYF. The entire variable domain, with the rest obtained from reference TRBV7-2 and TRBJ2-7, is as follows: GAGVSQSPSNKVTEKGKDVELRCDPISGHTALYWYRQSLGQGLEFLIYFQGNSAPDKSGLPSDRFSAERTGGSVSTLTIQRTQQEDSAVYLCASSFHRDAGEQYFGPGTRLTVT.